A selection of T cell receptor beta chains follows, all from one sample in a study of technical replicates of blood from a few donors. Libraries were prepared by immunoSEQ multiplex PCR; TCRdb keeps only in-frame clonotypes and omits some of them. The data show tens of thousands of clones, with approximately 98% seen just once and less than 0.25% held by the top ten. The sample comprised T cells isolated from PBMCs. These receptors came from a human donor in good health. Both conserved end residues are trimmed from each CDR3.

TRBJ2-3,TRBV6-4,ASSEQGGGTDTQY
TRBJ1-2,TRBV18,ASSPRQNHYGYT
TRBJ2-7,TRBV2,ASRESYEQY
TRBJ2-7,TRBV7-9,ASSLPAAGEQY
TRBJ2-7,TRBV11-3,ASSLDGREGRDEQY
TRBJ2-1,TRBV7-7,ASSRGETSAEQF
TRBJ1-2,TRBV30,AWSVTQTGGYGYT
TRBJ2-7,TRBV7-2,ASSPTSGSGMQY
TRBJ2-1,TRBV9,ASSDGTRNEQF
TRBJ1-1,TRBV5-4,ATQTGYNTEAF
TRBJ1-1,TRBV6-5,ASSYSVLATEAF
TRBJ2-7,TRBV20-1,SARQGDEQY
TRBJ2-1,TRBV19,ASSTQVTSHNEQF
TRBJ2-2,TRBV14,ASSQWGQGVTGELF
TRBJ1-2,TRBV12-5,ASGLGTGRYYGYT
TRBJ1-1,TRBV7-3,ASSRDRYTEAF
TRBJ2-1,TRBV23-1,ASSGGKRDEQF
TRBJ2-3,TRBV28,ASSLIGLAGGTDTQY
TRBJ1-2,TRBV4-1,ASSQTQPTPAEAYGYT
TRBJ2-3,TRBV28,ASSQRTGEGDTQY
TRBJ2-7,TRBV19,ASSTYDRANYEQY
TRBJ1-1,TRBV29-1,SVEGGLNTEAF
TRBJ2-1,TRBV30,AWSISGREQF